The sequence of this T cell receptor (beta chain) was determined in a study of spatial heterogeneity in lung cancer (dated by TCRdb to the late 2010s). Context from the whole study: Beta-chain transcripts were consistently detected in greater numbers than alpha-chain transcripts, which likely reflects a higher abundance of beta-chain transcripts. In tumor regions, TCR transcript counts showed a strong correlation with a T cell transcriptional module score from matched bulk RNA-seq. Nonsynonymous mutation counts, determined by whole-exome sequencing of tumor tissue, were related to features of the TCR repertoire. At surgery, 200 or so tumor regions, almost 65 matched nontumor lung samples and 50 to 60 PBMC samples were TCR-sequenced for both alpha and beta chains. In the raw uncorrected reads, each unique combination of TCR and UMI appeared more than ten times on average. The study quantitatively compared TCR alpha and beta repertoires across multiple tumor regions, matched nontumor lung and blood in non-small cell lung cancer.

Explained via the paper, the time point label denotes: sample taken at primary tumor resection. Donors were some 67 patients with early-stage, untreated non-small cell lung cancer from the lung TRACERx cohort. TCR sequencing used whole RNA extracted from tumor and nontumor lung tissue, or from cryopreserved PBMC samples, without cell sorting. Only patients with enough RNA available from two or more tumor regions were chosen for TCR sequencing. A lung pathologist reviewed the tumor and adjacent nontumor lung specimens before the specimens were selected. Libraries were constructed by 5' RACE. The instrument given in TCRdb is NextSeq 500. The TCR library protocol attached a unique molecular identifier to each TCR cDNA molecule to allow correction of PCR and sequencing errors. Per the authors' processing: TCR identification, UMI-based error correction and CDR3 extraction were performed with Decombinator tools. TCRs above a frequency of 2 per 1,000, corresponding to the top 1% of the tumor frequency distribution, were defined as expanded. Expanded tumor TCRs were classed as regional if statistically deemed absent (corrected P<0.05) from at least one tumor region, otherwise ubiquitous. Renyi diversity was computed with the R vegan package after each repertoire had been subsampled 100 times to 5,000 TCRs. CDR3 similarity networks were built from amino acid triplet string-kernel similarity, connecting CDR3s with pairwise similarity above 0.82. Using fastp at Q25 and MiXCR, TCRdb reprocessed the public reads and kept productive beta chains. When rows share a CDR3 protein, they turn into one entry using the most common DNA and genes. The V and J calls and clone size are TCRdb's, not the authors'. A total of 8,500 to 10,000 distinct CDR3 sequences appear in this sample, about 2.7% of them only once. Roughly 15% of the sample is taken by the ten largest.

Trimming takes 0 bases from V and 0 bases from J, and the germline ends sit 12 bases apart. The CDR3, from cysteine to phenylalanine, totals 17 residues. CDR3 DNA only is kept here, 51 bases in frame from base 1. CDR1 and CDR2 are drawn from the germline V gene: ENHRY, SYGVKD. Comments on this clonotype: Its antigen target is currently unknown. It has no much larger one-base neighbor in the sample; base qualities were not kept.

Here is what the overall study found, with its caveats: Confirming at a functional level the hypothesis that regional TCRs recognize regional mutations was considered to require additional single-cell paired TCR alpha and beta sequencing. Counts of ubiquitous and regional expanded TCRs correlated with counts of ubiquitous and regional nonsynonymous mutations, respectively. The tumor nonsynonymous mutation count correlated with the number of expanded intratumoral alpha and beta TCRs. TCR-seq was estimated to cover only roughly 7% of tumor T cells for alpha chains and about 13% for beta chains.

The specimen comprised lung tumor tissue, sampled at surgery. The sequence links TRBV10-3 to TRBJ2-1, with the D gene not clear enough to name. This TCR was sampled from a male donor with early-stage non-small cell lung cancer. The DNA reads TGTGCCATCAGTGAGTCGGTACTTGACTTCTCCTACAATGAGCAGTTCTTC. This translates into CAISESVLDFSYNEQFF.